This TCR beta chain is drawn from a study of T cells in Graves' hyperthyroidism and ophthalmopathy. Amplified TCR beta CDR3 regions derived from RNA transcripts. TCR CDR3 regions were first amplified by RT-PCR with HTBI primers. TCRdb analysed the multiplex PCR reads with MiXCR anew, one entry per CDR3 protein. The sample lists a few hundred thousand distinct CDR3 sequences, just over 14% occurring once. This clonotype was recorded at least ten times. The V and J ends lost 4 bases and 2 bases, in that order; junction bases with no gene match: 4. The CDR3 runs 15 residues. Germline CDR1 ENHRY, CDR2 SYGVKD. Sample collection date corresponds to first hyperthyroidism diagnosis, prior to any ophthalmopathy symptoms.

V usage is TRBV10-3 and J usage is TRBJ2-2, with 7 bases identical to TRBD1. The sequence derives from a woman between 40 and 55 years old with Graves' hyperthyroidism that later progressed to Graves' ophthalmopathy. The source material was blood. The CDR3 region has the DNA TGTGCCATCAGTGTCCGGGACAGTAACACCGGGGAGCTGTTTTTT. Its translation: CAISVRDSNTGELFF.